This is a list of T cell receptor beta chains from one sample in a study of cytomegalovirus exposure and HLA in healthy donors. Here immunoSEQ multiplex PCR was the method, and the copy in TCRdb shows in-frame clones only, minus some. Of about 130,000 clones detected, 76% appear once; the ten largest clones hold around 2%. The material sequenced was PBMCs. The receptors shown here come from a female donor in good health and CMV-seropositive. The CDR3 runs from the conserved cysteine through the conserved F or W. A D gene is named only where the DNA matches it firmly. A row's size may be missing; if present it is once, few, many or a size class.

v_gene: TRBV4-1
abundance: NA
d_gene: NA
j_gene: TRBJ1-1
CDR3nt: TGCGCCAGCAGCTCCAGGGGAATGAACACTGAAGCTTTCTTT
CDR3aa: CASSSRGMNTEAFF

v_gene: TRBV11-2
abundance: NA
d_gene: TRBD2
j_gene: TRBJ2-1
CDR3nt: TGTGCCAGCAGCTACGGGGGGGCCTACAATGAGCAGTTCTTC
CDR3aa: CASSYGGAYNEQFF

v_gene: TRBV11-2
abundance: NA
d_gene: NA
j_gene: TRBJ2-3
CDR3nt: TGTGCCAGCAGACCGACAGGCGATACGCAGTATTTT
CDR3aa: CASRPTGDTQYF

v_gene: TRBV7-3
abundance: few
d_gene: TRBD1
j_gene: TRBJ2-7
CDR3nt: TGTGCCAGCAGCTTCCCAGAGACAGGGTCTTCCGAGCAGTACTTC
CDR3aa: CASSFPETGSSEQYF

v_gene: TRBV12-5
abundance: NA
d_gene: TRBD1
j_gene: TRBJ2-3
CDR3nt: TGTGCTAGTGCCCCAGGGGGCACCACAGATACGCAGTATTTT
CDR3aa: CASAPGGTTDTQYF

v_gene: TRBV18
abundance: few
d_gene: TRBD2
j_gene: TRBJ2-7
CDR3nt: TGTGCCAGCTCACCAGGGGTAGCGGGAGAAAGAGGGAACTACGAGCAGTACTTC
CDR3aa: CASSPGVAGERGNYEQYF

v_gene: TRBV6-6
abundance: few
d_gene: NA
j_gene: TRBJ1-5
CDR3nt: TGTGCCAGCAGTTATTCCTTCGAGAATCAGCCCCAGCATTTT
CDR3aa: CASSYSFENQPQHF

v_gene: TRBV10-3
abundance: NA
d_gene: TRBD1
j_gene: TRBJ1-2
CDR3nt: TGTGCCATCAGCGAACGACAGGGTCCTGGCTACACCTTC
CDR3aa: CAISERQGPGYTF

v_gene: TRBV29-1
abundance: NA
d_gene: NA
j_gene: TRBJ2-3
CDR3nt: TGCAGCGCCGGGTTCACAGATACGCAGTATTTT
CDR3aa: CSAGFTDTQYF

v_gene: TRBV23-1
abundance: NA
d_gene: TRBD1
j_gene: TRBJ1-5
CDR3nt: TGCGCCAGCAGTCTACGTTCGACAGGGGAAGGCAATCAGCCCCAGCATTTT
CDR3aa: CASSLRSTGEGNQPQHF

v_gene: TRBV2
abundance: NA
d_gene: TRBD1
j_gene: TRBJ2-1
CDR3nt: TGTGCCACAAAGGACAGGGCAGGCTCCTACAATGAGCAGTTCTTC
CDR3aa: CATKDRAGSYNEQFF

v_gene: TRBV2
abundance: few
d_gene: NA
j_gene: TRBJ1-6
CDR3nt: TGTGCCAGCAGTGCCCAGAATAATTCACCCCTCCACTTT
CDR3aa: CASSAQNNSPLHF

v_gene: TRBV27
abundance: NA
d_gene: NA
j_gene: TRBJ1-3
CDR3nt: TGTGCCAGCAGTTGGCACGGAAACACCATATATTTT
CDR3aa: CASSWHGNTIYF

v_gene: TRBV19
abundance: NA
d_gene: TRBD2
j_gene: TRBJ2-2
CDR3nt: TGTGCCAGTAGGGCGGGGGTACTAAACACCGGGGAGCTGTTTTTT
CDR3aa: CASRAGVLNTGELFF

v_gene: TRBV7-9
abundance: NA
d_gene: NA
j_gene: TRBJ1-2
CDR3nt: TGTGCCAGCAGCGGAGGGGGGGAGAACTATGGCTACACCTTC
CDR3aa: CASSGGGENYGYTF

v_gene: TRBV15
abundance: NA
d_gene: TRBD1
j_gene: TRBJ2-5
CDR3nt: TGTGCCACCAGCCCGACAGGGTACAAAGAGACCCAGTACTTC
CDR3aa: CATSPTGYKETQYF

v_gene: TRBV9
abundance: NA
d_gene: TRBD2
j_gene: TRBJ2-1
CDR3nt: TGTGCCAGCAGCGTGGGGACTAGCGGGAGTATAGATGAGCAGTTCTTC
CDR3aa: CASSVGTSGSIDEQFF

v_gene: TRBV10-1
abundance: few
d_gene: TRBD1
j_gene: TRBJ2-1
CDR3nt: TGCGCCAGCAGTGGCGGGACAGGGGTAAACAATGAGCAGTTCTTC
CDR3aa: CASSGGTGVNNEQFF

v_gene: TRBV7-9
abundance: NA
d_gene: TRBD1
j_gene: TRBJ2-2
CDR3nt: TGTGCCAGCAGCACCCGGGACAGGGAGAACACCGGGGAGCTGTTTTTT
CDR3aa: CASSTRDRENTGELFF

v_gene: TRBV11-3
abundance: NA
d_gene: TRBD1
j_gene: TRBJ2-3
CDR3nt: TGTGCCAGCAGCTTGGACGGACAGGGGGCCACAGATACGCAGTATTTT
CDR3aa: CASSLDGQGATDTQYF

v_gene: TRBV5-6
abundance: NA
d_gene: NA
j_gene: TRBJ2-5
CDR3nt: TGTGCCAGCAGCCGGGGTCCCTCCCAAGAGACCCAGTACTTC
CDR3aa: CASSRGPSQETQYF

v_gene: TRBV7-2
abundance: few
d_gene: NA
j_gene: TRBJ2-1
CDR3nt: TGTGCCAGCTCTCCCCTTCCCGGACACAACAATGAGCAGTTCTTC
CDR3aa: CASSPLPGHNNEQFF

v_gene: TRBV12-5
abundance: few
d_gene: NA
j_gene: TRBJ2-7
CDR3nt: TGTGCTAGTGGTTTAAACAGCTACGAGCAGTACTTC
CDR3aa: CASGLNSYEQYF

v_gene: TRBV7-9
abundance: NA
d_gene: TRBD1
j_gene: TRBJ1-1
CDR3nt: TGTTCCAGCAGCCAGGGACAGGGAGAAGCTTTCTTT
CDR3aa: CSSSQGQGEAFF

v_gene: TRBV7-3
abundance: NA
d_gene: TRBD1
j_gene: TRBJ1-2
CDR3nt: TGTGCCAGCAGCTCGGACAGGGGAGGGTATGGCTACACCTTC
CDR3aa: CASSSDRGGYGYTF